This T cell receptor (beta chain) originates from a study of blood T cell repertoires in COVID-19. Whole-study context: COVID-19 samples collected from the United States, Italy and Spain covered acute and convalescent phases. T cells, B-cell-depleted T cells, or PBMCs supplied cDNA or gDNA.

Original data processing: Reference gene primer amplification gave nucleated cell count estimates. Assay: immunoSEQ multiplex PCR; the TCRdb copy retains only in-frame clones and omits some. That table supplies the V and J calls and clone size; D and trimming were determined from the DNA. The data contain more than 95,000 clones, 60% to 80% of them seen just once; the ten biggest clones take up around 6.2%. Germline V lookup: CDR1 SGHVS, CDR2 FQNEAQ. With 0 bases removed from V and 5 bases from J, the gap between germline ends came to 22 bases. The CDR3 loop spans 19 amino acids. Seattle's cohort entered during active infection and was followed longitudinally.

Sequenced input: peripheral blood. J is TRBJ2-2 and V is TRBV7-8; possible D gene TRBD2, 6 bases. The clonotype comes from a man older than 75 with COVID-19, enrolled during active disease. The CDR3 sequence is CASSLAPWGSLGGTGELFF. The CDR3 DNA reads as TGTGCCAGCAGCTTAGCGCCTTGGGGGAGCCTCGGAGGGACCGGGGAGCTGTTTTTT.